This section outlines one T cell receptor (beta chain) sequence together with its context. Its antigen remains unidentified. This sample is drawn from a study of cytomegalovirus exposure and HLA in healthy donors. Overall study results and limits: In a later analysis, a missense DCLRE1C variant was linked to TCR beta V- and J-gene trimming.

V lost 2 bases, J lost 7 bases, and 9 bases lay in between. The CDR3 runs to 14 residues. CDR1 is SGHTA, CDR2 FQGTGA, per germline. 60 Vbeta and 13 Jbeta primers were used in PCR. The repertoire was sequenced with immunoSEQ multiplex PCR; TCRdb's copy has only in-frame clones and lacks some. This table has about 120,000 clones, around 81% appearing once. The sample taken for sequencing was PBMCs. The receptor's source is a woman in her 40s in good health and CMV-seronegative. The rearrangement joins TRBV7-3 to TRBJ1-6; D ambiguous. The CDR3 reads CASSLGSGNSPLHF. In DNA form, the CDR3 reads TGTGCCAGCAGCTTAGGGTCAGGCAATTCACCCCTCCACTTT.